This T cell receptor beta chain derives from a study of OX40 agonist ivuxolimab in advanced cancers. About the study: Patients were infused with ivuxolimab every 2 weeks at 0.01 to 10 mg/kg.

The repertoire was sequenced with immunoSEQ multiplex PCR; TCRdb's copy has only in-frame clones and lacks some. Counted here are roughly 43,000 clones, around 88% occurring once; the ten biggest clones make up 30% to 45%. V gave up 6 bases and J gave up 3 bases, with 14 bases separating them. From germline, CDR1 is MNHNS and CDR2 SASEGT. The CDR3 totals 15 residues. The sample in question was CD4+ or CD8+ T cells sorted from blood, obtained in a trial of the OX40 agonist ivuxolimab. The sequence was collected from an adult with an advanced solid tumor such as melanoma, head and neck, liver or kidney cancer. The chain employs TRBV6-1 and TRBJ2-2, with D possibly being TRBD2 (6 bases). The CDR3 reads CASRNRGIDTGELFF. The CDR3, as DNA: TGTGCCAGCAGAAACCGCGGGATAGACACCGGGGAGCTGTTTTTT.